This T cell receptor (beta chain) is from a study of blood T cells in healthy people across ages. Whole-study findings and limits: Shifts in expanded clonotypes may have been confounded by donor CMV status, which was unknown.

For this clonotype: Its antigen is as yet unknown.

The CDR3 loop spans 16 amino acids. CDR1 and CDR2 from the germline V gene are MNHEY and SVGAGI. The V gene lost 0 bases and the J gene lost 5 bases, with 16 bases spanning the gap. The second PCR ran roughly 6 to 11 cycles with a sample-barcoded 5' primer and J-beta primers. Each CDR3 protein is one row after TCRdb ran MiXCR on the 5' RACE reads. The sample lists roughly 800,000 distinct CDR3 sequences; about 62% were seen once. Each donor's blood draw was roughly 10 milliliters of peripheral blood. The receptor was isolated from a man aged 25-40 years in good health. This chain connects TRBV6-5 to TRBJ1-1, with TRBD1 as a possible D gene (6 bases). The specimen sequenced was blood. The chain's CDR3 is CASSYSPTSRGTEAFF. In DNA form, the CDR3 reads TGTGCCAGCAGTTACTCCCCGACCTCTAGGGGGACTGAAGCTTTCTTT.